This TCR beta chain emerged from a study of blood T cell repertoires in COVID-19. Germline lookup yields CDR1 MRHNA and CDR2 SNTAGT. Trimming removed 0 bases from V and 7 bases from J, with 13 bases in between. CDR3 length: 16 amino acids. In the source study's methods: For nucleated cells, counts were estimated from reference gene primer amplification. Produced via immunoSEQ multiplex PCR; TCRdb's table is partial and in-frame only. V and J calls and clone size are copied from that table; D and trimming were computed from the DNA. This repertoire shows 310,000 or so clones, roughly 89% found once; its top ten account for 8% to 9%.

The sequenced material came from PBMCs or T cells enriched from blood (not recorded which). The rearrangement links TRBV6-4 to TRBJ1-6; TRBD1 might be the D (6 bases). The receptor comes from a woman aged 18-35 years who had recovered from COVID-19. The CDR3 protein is CASSDSGDTGNSPLHF. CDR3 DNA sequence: TGTGCCAGCAGTGACTCCGGGGACACCGGGAATTCACCCCTCCACTTT.